This T cell receptor beta chain was identified during a study of blood T cells in healthy people across ages. General observations from the study: Naive CD4+ cells and diversity were both higher in long-lived donors than in aged donors. Older age coincided with a roughly linear decline in TCR beta diversity per million T cells.

This clonotype was seen a handful of times. Its antigen is undetermined. Donors gave about 10 milliliters of peripheral blood apiece. With a J-beta primer mix and a sample-barcoded 5' primer, a second PCR ran roughly 6 to 11 cycles. Each CDR3 protein gets one entry after TCRdb re-called the 5' RACE reads with MiXCR. This sample yields 600,000 to 1,000,000 distinct CDR3 sequences, of which over 45% are seen a single time; 20% to 25% belongs to the top ten. This CDR3 comprises 12 residues. Trimming cost V 3 bases and J 2 bases, with 5 bases left between them. Germline V gene data show CDR1 as KGHSH and CDR2 as LQKENI.

The sequence derives from a man aged 25 to 40 in good health. The V and J genes are TRBV18 and TRBJ2-7; D gene unclear. Input material: blood. CDR3 region: CASSPIAYEQYF. The CDR3 region has the DNA TGTGCCAGCTCACCCATCGCCTACGAGCAGTACTTC.